This passage covers 17 T cell receptor beta chains from one sample sequenced in a study of blood T cell repertoires in COVID-19. Produced via immunoSEQ multiplex PCR; TCRdb's table is partial and in-frame only. The sample includes some 42,000 clones, over 75% seen only once; the top ten take around 2.3%. Material: peripheral blood. The receptors shown here come from a human donor in a cohort sampled during active COVID-19.

V and J are TRBV7-2 and TRBJ2-3; perhaps TRBD2 as D (5 bases). The CDR3 is made up of 15 amino acids. Trimming pared 1 base from V and 4 bases from J, leaving 12 bases between. Germline V CDR1 and CDR2: SGHTA, FQGNSA. The CDR3 bases are TGTGCCAGCAGCTTAGGAGGGCTTGGGCCAGATACGCAGTATTTT. Translated: CASSLGGLGPDTQYF.

This clone was seen a handful of times. J is TRBJ1-2 and V is TRBV7-9; D is unresolved. With 1 base removed from V and 2 bases from J, the gap between germline ends came to 5 bases. The CDR3 consists of 13 residues. Germline V gene data show CDR1 as SEHNR and CDR2 as FQNEAQ (reference sequence). CDR3 residues: CASSLVENYGYTF. The DNA of the CDR3 is TGTGCCAGCAGCTTAGTCGAGAACTATGGCTACACCTTC.

The chain uses TRBV4-1 and TRBJ2-1; 7 bases map to TRBD1. The germline V gene encodes CDR1 MGHRA and CDR2 YSYEKL. The CDR3 runs 15 residues. Unmatched junction bases numbered 7, after V lost 1 base and J lost 7 bases. CDR3 in DNA: TGCGCCAGCAGCCAAGGGTTCCAGGGGGTAAATGAGCAGTTCTTC. This gives the protein CASSQGFQGVNEQFF.

This rearrangement joins TRBV27 to TRBJ1-5, with D maybe TRBD1 (6 bases). Trimming stripped 5 bases from V and 3 bases from J, with 14 bases between. This CDR3 has 15 residues. The V gene's germline CDR1 is MNHEY and CDR2 SMNVEV (reference sequence). The CDR3 loop reads CASSMLQGVNQPQHF. In DNA, the CDR3 is TGTGCCAGCAGTATGCTACAGGGAGTCAATCAGCCCCAGCATTTT.

This clone is medium-sized in the sample. The chain links TRBV9 to TRBJ1-5; 10 positions match TRBD1. CDR1 is SGDLS, CDR2 YYNGEE, per germline. The J segment lost 7 bases and the V segment lost 3 bases, leaving 7 bases of the junction unmatched. This CDR3 is 15 amino acids long. The CDR3 DNA is TGTGCCAGCAGCGGCGGGACAGGGGTTGACCAGCCCCAGCATTTT. Protein product: CASSGGTGVDQPQHF.

The chain uses TRBV20-1 and TRBJ2-3; 8 bases are a match to TRBD2. V lost 3 bases, J lost 2 bases, and 1 base stayed unmatched. The CDR3 length is 13 residues. Looked up from germline, CDR1 is DFQATT and CDR2 is SNEGSKA (reference sequence). The CDR3 sequence is CSASSGVTDTQYF. CDR3 coding DNA: TGCAGTGCTAGTAGCGGGGTCACAGATACGCAGTATTTT.

Only one count was recorded for this clone. The chain carries TRBV2 and TRBJ2-1; 10 bases are a match to TRBD2. The CDR3 is 13 amino acids. CDR1 is SNHLY and CDR2 is FYNNEI in the germline V gene. Trimming cost V 9 bases and J 5 bases; bases outside gene matches: 4. DNA of the CDR3: TGTGCCAGTAGCGGGGGGCTAGACAATGAGCAGTTCTTC. The encoded protein is CASSGGLDNEQFF. Together with reference TRBV2 and TRBJ2-1, the CDR3 gives the full variable domain: EPEVTQTPSHQVTQMGQEVILRCVPISNHLYFYWYRQILGQKVEFLVSFYNNEISEKSEIFDDQFSVERPDGSNFTLKIRSTKLEDSAMYFCASSGGLDNEQFFGPGTRLTVL.

This chain links TRBV7-9 with TRBJ2-1; 10 positions agree with TRBD2. Germline V gene sequence: CDR1 SEHNR, CDR2 FQNEAQ (reference sequence). This CDR3 comprises 19 residues. The J segment lost 4 bases and the V segment lost 1 base, leaving 13 bases of the junction unmatched. The CDR3 is CASSLGSGAGGTRYNEQFF. CDR3 coding DNA: TGTGCCAGCAGCTTAGGGTCCGGAGCGGGGGGGACTAGATACAATGAGCAGTTCTTC.

The chain couples TRBV19 to TRBJ1-5, with 7 bases lining up with TRBD1. This CDR3 spans 14 amino acids. Per germline, CDR1 LNHDA and CDR2 SQIVND (reference sequence). J lost 6 bases, V lost 10 bases, and 12 bases had no gene match. This CDR3 reads CATRGRGLGQPQHF. CDR3 DNA: TGTGCCACCCGCGGCAGGGGGTTGGGTCAGCCCCAGCATTTT.

In this sample, this clone turned up once. The CDR3: CASSLEGVREQYF. CDR3 in DNA: TGCGCCAGCAGCCTTGAGGGGGTTCGCGAGCAGTACTTC. This rearrangement joins TRBV4-1 to TRBJ2-7, with a tentative D call TRBD1 (6 bases). V lost 4 bases, J lost 6 bases, and 13 bases lay in between. The CDR3 runs 13 residues. Germline loops: CDR1 MGHRA, CDR2 YSYEKL.

This chain connects TRBV30 to TRBJ1-2; a weak D match, TRBD1 (6 bases). Germline assignment: CDR1 GTSNPN and CDR2 SVGIG (reference sequence). The CDR3 is made up of 12 amino acids. V lost 3 bases and J lost 4, with 9 bases in between. The CDR3 sequence is CAWSVDSYGYTF. The CDR3 DNA sequence: TGTGCCTGGAGCGTGGACAGCTATGGCTACACCTTC. The variable domain in full, completed from reference TRBV30 and TRBJ1-2, reads SQTIHQWPATLVQPVGSPLSLECTVEGTSNPNLYWYRQAAGRGLQLLFYSVGIGQISSEVPQNLSASRPQDRQFILSSKKLLLSDSGFYLCAWSVDSYGYTFGSGTRLTVV.

This rearrangement joins TRBV4-1 to TRBJ2-3; 12 bases match TRBD2. Germline lookup yields CDR1 MGHRA and CDR2 YSYEKL. The CDR3 totals 17 residues. V dropped 1 base and J dropped 3; count of bases not matched to a gene: 5. CDR3 protein: CASSQGGLAGSTDTQYF. The DNA for the CDR3 is TGCGCCAGCAGCCAAGGCGGACTAGCGGGGTCGACAGATACGCAGTATTTT.

The chain recombines TRBV19 with TRBJ2-1; the match to TRBD1 covers 9 bases. The CDR3 totals 15 residues. Germline values: CDR1 LNHDA, CDR2 SQIVND (reference sequence). V shed 6 bases, J shed 7 bases, and the junction held 10 bases outside the gene matches. CDR3 nucleotide sequence: TGTGCCAGTAGGGGACAGGGCGGTGGTACGAATGAGCAGTTCTTC. Its protein is CASRGQGGGTNEQFF.

The J gene is TRBJ2-3, the V gene TRBV3-1 (or the pseudogene TRBV3-2); D is perhaps TRBD2 (5 bases). V lost 3 bases and J 0 bases, leaving 13 bases between the germline ends. This CDR3 has 16 amino acids. Germline values: CDR1 LGHDT, CDR2 YNNKEL (reference sequence). CDR3 DNA: TGTGCCAGCAGCCAGGGAGAACTACTTAGCACAGATACGCAGTATTTT. This translates into CASSQGELLSTDTQYF.

This clone was counted a single time. The rearrangement links TRBV27 to TRBJ2-5; 10 bases are shared with TRBD1. After removal of 3 bases from V and 4 bases from J, the junction contained 11 bases not matched to a gene. The CDR3 sequence is 17 residues long. Germline CDR1 and CDR2: MNHEY and SMNVEV (reference sequence). DNA of the CDR3: TGTGCCAGCAGTTTCCTGACAGGGGGCGCGGTTCTAGAGACCCAGTACTTC. This gives the protein CASSFLTGGAVLETQYF.

The chain links TRBV11-2 to TRBJ2-4, with 9 positions matching TRBD2. CDR3 length: 17 residues. Germline lookup yields CDR1 SGHAT and CDR2 FQNNGV. V shed 5 bases, J shed 2 bases, and the junction held 10 bases outside the gene matches. The CDR3 protein is CASSPWTSERSKNIQYF. CDR3 sequence (DNA): TGTGCCAGCAGCCCCTGGACTAGCGAGCGCTCCAAAAACATTCAGTACTTC.

The genes are TRBV13 and TRBJ2-5, with 7 bases lining up with TRBD1. CDR1 PRHDT and CDR2 FYEKMQ come from the germline V gene (reference sequence). With V trimmed by 5 bases and J by 4 bases, 13 bases remained unmatched. There are 16 residues in the CDR3. The CDR3 sequence is CASSQRDSKWRETQYF. The DNA of the CDR3 is TGTGCCAGCAGCCAACGGGACAGCAAATGGCGAGAGACCCAGTACTTC.